What follows are 27 T cell receptor beta chains derived from one specimen sequenced in a study of breast tumors, draining lymph nodes, adjacent tissues (dated by TCRdb to the mid-2010s). Lymph node samples came from the axillary draining lymph nodes of breast cancer patients. Library creation used multiplex PCR. TCRdb names Illumina HiSeq 2000 as the instrument used. In-frame beta chains were kept once TCRdb had trimmed the public reads at Q25 with fastp and called clones with MiXCR. One record per CDR3 amino acid sequence lists the most common genes and DNA. The sample table shows about 110,000 distinct CDR3 sequences, and 30% are seen once. Together, the top ten hold under 6% of the sample. Sequences were obtained from axillary lymph node tissue. All receptors derive from a female donor with breast cancer. Some clones in this sample may be carry-over from other donors' samples.

This clonotype occurred many times. The J gene is TRBJ2-2, the V gene TRBV11-2, with D unresolved. Germline values: CDR1 SGHAT, CDR2 FQNNGV. The CDR3 is 13 amino acids. V was cut by 5 bases and J by 7 bases, with 11 bases left in between. This CDR3 is CASSPLWGGELFF. Here the CDR3 DNA reads TGTGCCAGCAGCCCCCTATGGGGCGGGGAGCTGTTTTTT.

As DNA, the CDR3 is TGTGCCAGCAGCTTGCTGGGACAGTTAAACACTGAAGCTTTCTTT. Translation: CASSLLGQLNTEAFF. The chain links TRBV11-2 to TRBJ1-1; 7 nucleotides line up with TRBD1. Germline V gene data show CDR1 as SGHAT and CDR2 as FQNNGV. Trimming took 3 bases from V and 2 from J; bases not matched to a gene: 6. The CDR3 is 15 amino acids.

Ten or more counts support this clonotype. The V gene is TRBV7-9, the J gene TRBJ1-1; 8 nucleotides match TRBD1. CDR1 is SEHNR and CDR2 is FQNEAQ in the germline V gene (reference sequence). Unmatched junction bases numbered 6, after V lost 5 bases and J lost 1 base. The CDR3 consists of 15 residues. In DNA form, the CDR3 reads TGTGCCAGCAGCCTCTGGACAGGGCCGAACACTGAAGCTTTCTTT. Translation: CASSLWTGPNTEAFF.

This clonotype was seen ten or more times. V gene TRBV20-1 combines with J gene TRBJ2-3; D is uncertain. Trimming removed 3 bases from V and 4 bases from J, with 11 bases in between. This CDR3 spans 13 amino acids. Germline-derived CDR1 and CDR2 are DFQATT and SNEGSKA (reference sequence). The CDR3 nucleotides read TGCAGTGCTAGCCACGTTGGATCAGATACGCAGTATTTT. Translated, it gives CSASHVGSDTQYF.

This clonotype was seen repeatedly, ten times or more. Here the CDR3 reads CSARASTRSNNEQFF. CDR3 nucleotides: TGCAGTGCTAGAGCTTCGACTAGGAGCAACAATGAGCAGTTCTTC. The V gene is TRBV20-1, the J gene TRBJ2-1; D perhaps matches TRBD2 (6 bases). Germline lookup yields CDR1 DFQATT and CDR2 SNEGSKA (reference sequence). The CDR3 is 15 residues long. V dropped 1 base and J dropped 5 bases, with 15 bases sitting between them.

This clonotype was seen repeatedly, ten times or more. The V call is TRBV19, the J call TRBJ2-3; D is ambiguous. Germline assignment: CDR1 LNHDA and CDR2 SQIVND (reference sequence). The CDR3 spans 12 residues. Trimming shortened V by 2 bases and J by 5 bases, and 5 bases separated the two germline ends. The CDR3 sequence: CASSISGDTQYF. As DNA, the CDR3 is TGTGCCAGTAGTATAAGTGGAGATACGCAGTATTTT.

The chain has TRBV9 and TRBJ2-7; weak D call: TRBD2 (6 bases). V dropped 0 bases and J dropped 2 bases, with 12 bases sitting between them. This CDR3 has 15 amino acids. Germline values: CDR1 SGDLS, CDR2 YYNGEE. The CDR3 is CASSVATGEAYEQYF. DNA of the CDR3: TGTGCCAGCAGCGTAGCAACGGGAGAAGCCTACGAGCAGTACTTC.

The rearrangement uses TRBV4-2 and TRBJ1-5; 7 bases match TRBD1. Germline V gives CDR1 LGHNA, CDR2 YNFKEQ. V trimming: 0 bases; J trimming: 3 bases; junction bases outside the gene matches: 5. The CDR3 loop spans 16 amino acids. This CDR3 reads CASSQDLTGDNQPQHF. CDR3 in DNA: TGTGCCAGCAGCCAAGATCTCACAGGGGACAATCAGCCCCAGCATTTT.

In its sample, this clonotype was seen many times. The chain recombines TRBV19 with TRBJ1-2, with D hard to call. V was cut by 10 bases and J by 1 base, with 13 bases left in between. Germline CDR1 is LNHDA and CDR2 is SQIVND (reference sequence). This CDR3 comprises 13 residues. The CDR3 DNA reads TGTGCCACCTCCCCGACCTATAACTATGGCTACACCTTC. Residues: CATSPTYNYGYTF.

The CDR3 loop is CATSRDRGSLGEQFF. The CDR3, as DNA: TGTGCCACCAGCAGGGACAGGGGGTCTCTTGGTGAGCAGTTCTTC. The rearrangement links TRBV15 to TRBJ2-1; 10 bases line up with TRBD1. Losses at the gene ends were 3 bases for V and 9 bases for J; bases not matched to a gene: 8. The V gene's germline CDR1 is LNHNV and CDR2 YYDKDF (reference sequence). The CDR3 totals 15 residues.

The chain uses TRBV9 and TRBJ2-1; either TRBD1 or TRBD2 may fit D (5 bases each). Germline V gene lookup returns CDR1 SGDLS and CDR2 YYNGEE. The ends were cut back, 4 bases at V and 7 bases at J, with 21 bases in the middle. The CDR3 consists of 16 residues. The CDR3 sequence: CASSPRDRLLLNEQFF. Written as DNA, the CDR3 is TGTGCCAGCAGCCCTCGGGACCGTCTCCTTTTAAATGAGCAGTTCTTC.

This clonotype was seen ten or more times. This rearrangement joins TRBV20-1 to TRBJ1-2; D is unresolved. V dropped 3 bases and J dropped 2 bases, with 4 bases sitting between them. This CDR3 region has 11 residues. The germline V gene has CDR1 DFQATT and CDR2 SNEGSKA (reference sequence). In DNA form, the CDR3 reads TGCAGTGCTAGTTCCAACTATGGCTACACCTTC. Translating gives CSASSNYGYTF.

In this sample, this clonotype turned up many times. The V gene is TRBV12-3 or TRBV12-4, the J gene TRBJ1-3; the D gene is possibly TRBD1 (5 bases). The V end lost 6 bases, the J end lost 4 bases, and 16 bases lay between the germline ends. This CDR3 spans 15 amino acids. The CDR3 here is CASRGSGTLGNTIYF. In nucleotides, the CDR3 is TGTGCCAGCAGAGGGTCAGGGACGCTCGGAAACACCATATATTTT.

Comments on this clonotype: The conserved closing phenylalanine or tryptophan is absent in this CDR3, likely reflecting a read error. The limits of the CDR3 on the DNA are not certain, so only TCRdb's listed CDR3 is given. This chain connects TRBV2 to TRBJ2-3. The CDR3 is 12 amino acids in total, end residues counted. The V gene's germline CDR1 is SNHLY and CDR2 FYNNEI. The CDR3 is CASGRLGDTQCS.

This clonotype was found a few times. The V and J genes are TRBV2 and TRBJ1-6; D remains unclear. Per germline, CDR1 SNHLY and CDR2 FYNNEI. This CDR3 has 14 residues. V shed 6 bases and J shed 5 bases, with 11 bases lying between them. CDR3 residues: CASRLTANNSPLHF. The CDR3 bases are TGTGCCAGCAGGTTGACGGCGAATAATTCACCCCTCCACTTT.

Worth noting for this clonotype: At one end the junction does not follow the germline gene, possibly because of a read error. The chain is built from TRBV5-1 and TRBJ2-5, with D uncertain. Germline CDR1 reads SGHRS; CDR2 reads YFSETQ. The CDR3 extends over 14 amino acids. The CDR3 loop is CASSHSEQQETQYF. The CDR3 nucleotides are TGTGCCAGCAGCCACTCTGAACAGCAAGAGACCCAGTACTTC. Full variable domain (missing parts from reference TRBV5-1 and TRBJ2-5): KAGVTQTPRYLIKTRGQQVTLSCSPISGHRSVSWYQQTPGQGLQFLFEYFSETQRNKGNFPGRFSGRQFSNSRSEMNVSTLELGDSALYLCASSHSEQQETQYFGPGTRLLVL.

At least ten counts were recorded for this clonotype. The chain couples TRBV6-5 to TRBJ2-7; 11 bases align to TRBD2. J gave up 6 bases and V 0 bases, and 1 base lay outside the gene matches. CDR3 size: 14 residues. Germline CDR1 MNHEY, CDR2 SVGAGI. CDR3 protein: CASSYSSGRVEQYF. The CDR3 DNA reads as TGTGCCAGCAGTTACTCTAGCGGGAGGGTCGAGCAGTACTTC.

The chain couples TRBV4-2 to TRBJ1-4; a possible D gene is TRBD1 (5 bases). The V end was cut by 1 base, the J end by 0 bases, with 9 bases between. The CDR3 has 16 amino acids. CDR1 and CDR2 (germline): LGHNA, YNFKEQ. CDR3 in amino acids: CASSQGWGATNEKLFF. The DNA for the CDR3 is TGTGCCAGCAGCCAAGGCTGGGGGGCAACTAATGAAAAACTGTTTTTT.

The sample holds many counts of this clonotype. Germline is not matched at one junction end, which may reflect a read error. The V call is TRBV6-1, the J call TRBJ1-3; TRBD1 is a possible D gene (6 bases). CDR3 length: 14 residues. Germline V gene data show CDR1 as MNHNS and CDR2 as SASEGT. The CDR3 protein is CASGDRSSGNTIYF. In DNA form, the CDR3 reads TGTGCCAGCGGTGACAGGAGCTCTGGAAACACCATATATTTT.

This clonotype showed up many times. V and J are TRBV30 and TRBJ1-5; the match to TRBD1 covers 9 bases. This CDR3 region has 14 residues. Trimming cost V 1 base and J 7 bases; bases outside gene matches: 5. The germline gives CDR1 GTSNPN, CDR2 SVGIG (reference sequence). The CDR3 protein is CAWSAGTGYQPQHF. The CDR3 nucleotides are TGTGCCTGGAGTGCCGGGACAGGGTACCAGCCCCAGCATTTT.

A few counts support this clonotype. A much larger clonotype is one base distant, so this may be a read error. The rearrangement links TRBV6-5 to TRBJ2-5; D is ambiguous. CDR1 and CDR2 (germline): MNHEY, SVGAGI. CDR3 length equals 14 residues. V lost 8 bases and J lost 1, with 14 bases in between. CDR3 loop: CASGRVGGQETQYF. The CDR3 nucleotides are TGTGCCAGCGGACGTGTGGGCGGCCAAGAGACCCAGTACTTC.

This chain links TRBV6-4 with TRBJ2-3, with TRBD1 as a possible D gene (6 bases). The germline V and J ends were trimmed by 5 bases and 0 bases, with 12 bases remaining between them. The CDR3 covers 15 residues. The germline V gene has CDR1 MRHNA and CDR2 SNTAGT. CDR3 in amino acids: CASSQGQTSTDTQYF. The DNA of the CDR3 is TGTGCCAGCAGTCAGGGGCAGACCAGCACAGATACGCAGTATTTT.

This chain uses TRBV6-6 with TRBJ1-2; tentatively, D is TRBD1 (6 bases). V was cut by 11 bases and J by 5 bases, with 27 bases left in between. This CDR3 comprises 16 residues. Germline assignment: CDR1 MNHNY and CDR2 SVGAGI (reference sequence). DNA of the CDR3: TGTGCCGGCACCCCGCTTGGGGGCATTGGGCCTTATGGCTACACCTTC. This sequence encodes CAGTPLGGIGPYGYTF.

As for this clonotype: This CDR3 is missing its conserved last phenylalanine or tryptophan, likely due to a read error. The DNA is left out, because the CDR3 cannot be placed on it with certainty; the CDR3 is given as TCRdb lists it. The rearrangement uses TRBV7-2 and TRBJ2-5; the DNA was not compared with TRBD2, the D call given in the table. Germline-derived CDR1 and CDR2 are SGHTA and FQGNSA. The CDR3 is 15 amino acids long, termini counted. This CDR3 reads CASSLVPTTGETQHS.

This clonotype came up many times. V usage is TRBV7-9 and J usage is TRBJ2-7; D is unresolved. Trimming removed 5 bases from V and 2 bases from J, with 7 bases in between. The CDR3 sequence is 12 residues long. Germline assignment: CDR1 SEHNR and CDR2 FQNEAQ (reference sequence). CDR3 in amino acids: CASSPTAYEQYF. CDR3 DNA sequence: TGTGCCAGCAGCCCGACCGCCTACGAGCAGTACTTC. Looking up the rest from reference TRBV7-9 and TRBJ2-7 gives the full variable domain: DTGVSQNPRHKITKRGQNVTFRCDPISEHNRLYWYRQTLGQGPEFLTYFQNEAQLEKSRLLSDRFSAERPKGSFSTLEIQRTEQGDSAMYLCASSPTAYEQYFGPGTRLTVT.

This clonotype was picked up many times. The V gene is TRBV28, the J gene TRBJ1-2, with D perhaps matching TRBD1 (6 bases). Germline V gene sequence: CDR1 MDHEN, CDR2 SYDVKM. This CDR3 is 16 amino acids long. V lost 4 bases and J 4 bases, leaving 19 bases between the germline ends. The CDR3 bases are TGTGCCAGCAGTTCTCGGATGGGGGCGTCTGTCTATGGCTACACCTTC. Translated, it gives CASSSRMGASVYGYTF.

This clonotype appeared many times. The V gene is TRBV2, the J gene TRBJ2-5, with D possibly being TRBD2 (6 bases). There are 15 residues in the CDR3. The germline CDR1 and CDR2 sequences are SNHLY and FYNNEI. V lost 3 bases and J lost 3, with 14 bases in between. CDR3 nucleotides: TGTGCCAGCAGTGATCCCCGGACTAAAGAAGAGACCCAGTACTTC. It codes for CASSDPRTKEETQYF.